The 11 T cell receptor beta chains given below trace back to one sample, sequenced in a study of blood T cells in healthy people across ages (dated by TCRdb to about 2015). The protocol used for the library was 5' RACE. The listed sequencing device is Illumina HiSeq 2500. A second PCR of about 6 to 12 cycles was performed with a sample-barcoded 5' primer and a J-beta primer mix. Using fastp at Q25 and MiXCR, TCRdb reprocessed the public reads and kept productive beta chains. Rows with one shared CDR3 protein collapse into an entry with the most common genes and DNA. Counted in this sample were 730,000 or so distinct CDR3 sequences; 43% of them appeared once. 20% to 25% of the sample rests with the top ten. The source material was blood. These receptors were collected from a woman aged 60-70 years in good health.

This clonotype has at least ten counts. This rearrangement joins TRBV6-6 to TRBJ2-7; 11 nucleotides align to TRBD2. The CDR3 extends over 17 amino acids. Trimming at V came to 5 bases and at J to 4 bases, leaving 13 bases not matched to a gene. Germline-derived CDR1 and CDR2 are MNHNY and SVGAGI (reference sequence). Here the CDR3 reads CASSLPHSGGALYEQYF. In DNA form, the CDR3 reads TGTGCCAGCAGTCTCCCCCATAGCGGGGGGGCCTTATACGAGCAGTACTTC.

This clonotype has just a few counts. This sequence joins TRBV27 and TRBJ2-5; 7 positions match TRBD2. TRBJ2-7 matches the DNA end more closely, so the J call is doubtful. This CDR3 is built from 13 residues. The germline CDR1 and CDR2 sequences are MNHEY and SMNVEV (reference sequence). The CDR3 DNA reads as TGTGCCAGCAGCCCACTAGCGCGCTACGAGCAGTACTTC. This sequence encodes CASSPLARYEQYF.

The chain joins TRBV7-9 to TRBJ2-3, with TRBD1 matching over 7 bases. The trim removed 8 bases at V and 3 bases at J, leaving 11 bases unmatched. The CDR3 sequence is 15 residues long. CDR1 is SEHNR, CDR2 FQNEAQ, per germline (reference sequence). This chain's CDR3 is CASRKEGQPTDTQYF. CDR3 DNA sequence: TGTGCCAGCCGCAAAGAGGGACAGCCTACAGATACGCAGTATTTT. Full variable domain (remainder filled in from reference TRBV7-9 and TRBJ2-3): DTGVSQNPRHKITKRGQNVTFRCDPISEHNRLYWYRQTLGQGPEFLTYFQNEAQLEKSRLLSDRFSAERPKGSFSTLEIQRTEQGDSAMYLCASRKEGQPTDTQYFGPGTRLTVL.

At least ten counts were recorded for this clonotype. This sequence joins TRBV7-3 and TRBJ2-7; 7 nucleotides line up with TRBD1. This CDR3 contains 15 residues. Germline V lookup: CDR1 SGHTA, CDR2 FQGTGA. V was clipped by 6 bases and J by 3 bases; unmatched bases: 11. The CDR3 reads CASSFGQALIYEQYF. The DNA for the CDR3 is TGTGCCAGCAGTTTCGGACAGGCCCTTATCTACGAGCAGTACTTC. Complete variable domain (other parts from reference TRBV7-3 and TRBJ2-7): GAGVSQTPSNKVTEKGKYVELRCDPISGHTALYWYRQSLGQGPEFLIYFQGTGAADDSGLPNDRFFAVRPEGSVSTLKIQRTERGDSAVYLCASSFGQALIYEQYFGPGTRLTVT.

This clonotype was detected a few times. The junction does not match germline at one end; this may be a read error. The chain recombines TRBV7-7 with TRBJ2-1; 9 nucleotides align to TRBD1. The V gene's germline CDR1 is SSHAT and CDR2 FNYEAQ (reference sequence). The CDR3 has 19 amino acids. CDR3 region: CASSLALVGQGVNDNEQFF. CDR3 sequence (DNA): TGTGCTAGCAGCTTAGCGCTAGTGGGACAGGGAGTAAATGACAATGAGCAGTTCTTC.

This chain joins TRBV5-1 and TRBJ1-2, with unresolved D. Trimming removed 7 bases from V and 1 base from J, with 14 bases in between. Germline values: CDR1 SGHRS, CDR2 YFSETQ. CDR3 size: 14 residues. CDR3 sequence (DNA): TGCGCCAGCCAGCCTTCGACCGGTAACTATGGCTACACCTTC. Amino acid sequence: CASQPSTGNYGYTF.

This chain links TRBV7-8 with TRBJ1-4; maybe TRBD1 (5 bases). V gave up 8 bases and J gave up 2 bases, with 15 bases separating them. This CDR3 has 15 amino acids. Germline V CDR1 and CDR2: SGHVS, FQNEAQ. CDR3 coding DNA: TGTGCCAGCGGGCAAAATGGGGGGACTAATGAAAAACTGTTTTTT. Translated, it gives CASGQNGGTNEKLFF. Together with reference TRBV7-8 and TRBJ1-4, the CDR3 gives the full variable domain: GAGVSQSPRYKVAKRGQDVALRCDPISGHVSLFWYQQALGQGPEFLTYFQNEAQLDKSGLPSDRFFAERPEGSVSTLKIQRTQQEDSAVYLCASGQNGGTNEKLFFGSGTQLSVL.

The rearrangement links TRBV5-1 to TRBJ1-1; the D is unclear. Trimming pared 0 bases from V and 1 base from J, leaving 7 bases between. Germline V gene sequence: CDR1 SGHRS, CDR2 YFSETQ. The CDR3 spans 14 residues. The CDR3 spells CASSLVLQNTEAFF. CDR3 coding DNA: TGCGCCAGCAGCTTGGTGCTGCAGAACACTGAAGCTTTCTTT.

This clonotype was seen ten or more times. The V and J genes are TRBV20-1 and TRBJ2-7; D not resolved. The CDR3 has 12 amino acids. Germline V gene lookup returns CDR1 DFQATT and CDR2 SNEGSKA (reference sequence). V lost 3 bases and J 0 bases, leaving 6 bases between the germline ends. CDR3 loop: CSARDSSYEQYF. Written as DNA, the CDR3 is TGCAGTGCTAGGGATAGCTCCTACGAGCAGTACTTC.

CDR3: CASSESGAEGGYTF. In DNA, the CDR3 is TGCGCCAGCAGTGAGTCAGGGGCCGAAGGAGGCTACACCTTC. The chain employs TRBV10-2 and TRBJ1-2, with a weak D call TRBD1 (5 bases). CDR3 size: 14 residues. In germline, CDR1 is WSHSY, CDR2 SAAADI. V was pared by 0 bases and J by 8 bases, with 13 bases between.

V usage is TRBV19 and J usage is TRBJ2-5; 7 bases are shared with TRBD2. The CDR3 extends over 14 amino acids. CDR1 and CDR2 (germline): LNHDA, SQIVND (reference sequence). With V trimmed by 5 bases and J by 5 bases, 8 bases remained unmatched. CDR3 protein: CASSQAGNVETQYF. CDR3 sequence (DNA): TGTGCCAGTAGTCAAGCGGGGAACGTTGAGACCCAGTACTTC.